Included here is one T cell receptor (beta chain) sequence, with context. The antigen this receptor binds is unknown. Base qualities are not recorded, but no much larger clone differs from it by a single base. Receptor amplification or capture employed the immunoSEQ multiplex PCR assay. For the multiplex PCR, a mixture combining 60 forward primers for TCR Vbeta segments and 13 reverse primers for TCR Jbeta segments was used. A multiplex PCR assay on genomic DNA amplified the CDR3 region of rearranged TCR beta genes. The amplified TCR beta libraries were sequenced on the Illumina HiSeq System as 87-base-pair reads. The original pipeline was this. Across the roughly 700 repertoires, a later analysis counted roughly 77 million unique TCR beta chains, roughly 11 million of which were shared by at least two donors. To remove PCR and sequencing errors, raw reads were error-corrected and collapsed into unique sequences using a nearest-neighbor algorithm that merged closely related sequences. To assign V, D and J gene segments, CDR3 sequences were aligned to IMGT reference sequences. For a sequence to be retained, at least a six-nucleotide match to both a V gene segment and a J gene segment was required. A rearrangement counted as productive if the CDR3 had no stop codons and remained in frame with V and J, and every other rearrangement counted as non-productive. Following IMGT convention, CDR3 was defined as the stretch from the second conserved V-encoded cysteine to the conserved J-encoded phenylalanine. Sequences without an unambiguous match to a single V gene segment were excluded from the earlier analysis of a few hundred of the donors. In an earlier analysis of several hundred of the donors, V segments were called functional above 56.7% productive rearrangements and were called segregating when the between-donor standard deviation exceeded 5%. To diagnose cytomegalovirus status from the catalog of TCR beta chain sequences, a statistical classification framework was built. V and J gene assignment, in a later analysis, came from comparing TCR nucleotide sequences with IMGT/GENE-DB human TR gene sequences. Using the TCRdist pipeline, a later analysis assigned CDR3 sequences along with most-parsimonious VDJ recombination scenarios. In a later analysis, each TCR beta chain was defined by its CDR3 amino acid sequence together with its V-gene family, and reads without a unique V-gene family were excluded. To address suspected cross-contamination and a sequencing artifact, a later analysis removed 592 highly shared, low-generation-probability nucleotide sequences. A later analysis calculated a clonal expansion index for each public chain from normalized within-repertoire ranks of inferred template counts. In a later analysis, generation probabilities were computed with a VDJ recombination model fitted to out-of-frame rearrangements, and the resulting probabilities were checked against IGoR. In a later analysis, hypergeometric tests were used to score TCR-TCR, TCR-HLA and TCR-CMV co-occurrence, with a repertoire-size bias correction applied to TCR pairs. False discovery rates were estimated in a later analysis by permuting HLA or CMV assignments 20 times. In a later analysis, co-occurring TCRs were grouped using DBSCAN, and TCRdist sequence similarity was added for clustering within HLA-allele-positive subsets. Repertoires with fewer than 30,000 or more than 120,000 public chains, plus five repertoires with anomalous nucleotide sharing, were excluded from co-occurrence clustering. TCRdb carries this immuneACCESS record with in-frame sequences only. Its versions omit some clonotypes, under half of them owing to an unresolved V gene in the studies checked, with the rest unexplained. That table is the source of V, J and clone size, and D and trimming were worked out from the DNA. A total of under 150,000 clones appear in this sample, 70% to 80% of them only once. The ten largest make up less than 5.5% of the sample.

Trimming at the junction amounts to 0 bases on V and 3 bases on J, and the germline ends lie 14 bases apart. The germline V gene specifies SGHDN as CDR1 and FVKESK as CDR2. The CDR3 measures 16 amino acids from cysteine to phenylalanine. Only the CDR3 portion is preserved as DNA: 48 bases, with reading frame beginning at the first base. The record originates from a study of cytomegalovirus exposure and HLA in healthy donors (TCRdb year 2017). Looking at the study overall: An earlier analysis of several hundred of the donors reported about 290 Gb of sequence data and some 120 million unique TCR beta sequences from 150 million to 200 million T cells. Roughly 300 gigabases of sequencing data and approximately 92 million unique TCR sequences made up an early release that covered around 640 HLA-typed donors. Among the approximately 400 genotyped donors, approximately 77% belonged to the genetic ancestry cluster associated with self-reported Caucasian donors. The aim of the study was to test whether cataloging public T cell receptors could identify signatures of past pathogen exposure. The study used immunosequencing to profile the T cell repertoires of several hundred subjects and linked those repertoires to cytomegalovirus serostatus. Besides the first cohort of more than 650 subjects, a separate validation cohort made up of some 110 different subjects was used. High-throughput TCR immunosequencing, statistical association of individual TCRs with disease status, and machine learning were combined to predict cytomegalovirus infection status. A later analysis re-examined previously published TCR beta repertoires from several hundred donors and added high-resolution HLA genotyping to investigate patterns of TCR occurrence. Rather than using new phenotypic data, the later analysis identified candidate immune exposures from TCR beta sequences and from how often those sequences occurred across donors. An earlier analysis of fewer than 750 of the donors used high-throughput TCR beta sequencing to judge whether each TCR beta V gene segment behaved as functional or pseudogenic. Donor age, sex, ethnicity and CMV serostatus were collected together with the repertoire data. Genome-wide SNP genotypes for about three fifths of the roughly 700 donors were used in a later genetic analysis, which treated that subset as a discovery cohort. Every repertoire in the discovery cohort had been generated on one and the same sequencing platform. HLA typing covered class I and class II loci at four-digit resolution. The number of donors typed differed by locus, with 629-630 for A, B, C, DRB1 and DQB1, roughly 520 for DQA1, approximately 570 for DPA1, and approximately 470 for DPB1. Because of strong linkage in the cohort, five DR-DQ haplotypes were treated as single units for association and clustering. Across roughly 420 genotyped donors of the cohort, an average of approximately 240,000 unique TCR beta nucleotide sequences per donor were sequenced, and around 19% of those sequences were non-productive. Overall results and qualifications from the work: In a later analysis, TCR association rates were found to vary across HLA loci, with the most associated TCRs seen for DRB1 alleles and the fewest for HLA-C alleles. In a later genetic analysis, fewer N-insertions in productive TCRs were reported among donors in an Asian-associated ancestry cluster than the 666-donor mean. In vitro tests confirmed that a few of the cytomegalovirus-associated TCR beta chains recognize cytomegalovirus antigens. A further reported finding was that TCR beta sequences accurately predicted the HLA-A and HLA-B alleles for most subjects in the first cohort. The earlier analysis of approximately 540 of the donors excluded some 15 rarely observed V segments, including chromosome 9 orphons, because counts were too low. The classifier was reported to diagnose cytomegalovirus status with high specificity and sensitivity in both the original and validation cohorts. A cluster of highly shared sequence variants was judged likely to be a technical artifact of the sequencing pipeline. The authors suggested that the approach could potentially be extended to other disease states and immunological phenotypes. Broadly in line with IMGT annotations, most TCR beta V segments showed up in productive rearrangements about 87% or about 30% of the time in an earlier analysis of some 590 of the donors. While some public TCRs were present in many individuals, most TCR sequences turned up only very rarely across donors. Because some donors lacked HLA typing at each locus, the association tests relied only on the typed subset. Several of the top co-occurrence clusters appeared to be linked to parvovirus B19, influenza, CMV and Epstein-Barr virus, according to a later analysis. A total of roughly 160 TCR beta chains were listed by the study as associated with cytomegalovirus. Linkage disequilibrium might explain the correlated functional status among segregating V segments, but an unknown experimental factor could not be excluded. In this cohort, only TCR beta chains were sequenced, and detectable features were limited by the absence of alpha or paired-chain data. Some IMGT-functional V segments, including TRBV6-2 and TRBV6-3, could not be told apart with the 87-base-pair reads, so those segments were excluded. Immune exposure information for the cohort was limited to CMV serostatus. A later genetic analysis associated a missense DCLRE1C variant with V-gene and J-gene trimming of TCR beta chains, and an independent cohort replicated the association. According to a later analysis, most CMV-associated TCR beta chains appeared to be HLA-restricted, and the HLA associations seemed to be driven largely by CMV exposure. The presence/absence analyses assumed that sequencing depth was roughly uniform across donors, and that assumption may not be true. In a later analysis, HLA-associated TCR beta chains showed more clonal expansion and lower generation probabilities than non-associated chains that were equally common. Assigning TCR associations to individual alleles was difficult when HLA alleles, especially DR and DQ, strongly co-occurred. A later analysis associated some 17,000 TCR beta sequences with specific HLA alleles at a false discovery rate of 0.05.

The cohort consisted of 600 to 750 healthy bone marrow donors. Cohort members were all nominally healthy when sampled, although unrecorded immune exposures were likely present. The donor was CMV seropositive and was included in the group of 300 or so seropositive cohort members. A peripheral blood sample was collected from each donor, and TCR beta sequencing was performed on peripheral blood mononuclear cells. The Qiagen DNeasy Blood Extraction Kit was used to extract genomic DNA from the blood cell samples. The sequence came from a woman aged 25 to 45 in good health and CMV-seropositive. This chain is built from TRBV14 and TRBJ1-1; the D gene is perhaps TRBD1, from 6 matching bases. The sequenced sample consisted of PBMCs. Read as DNA, the sequence is TGTGCCAGCAGCCAAGAGGGTTGGACAGTATACACTGAAGCTTTCTTT. Protein translation: CASSQEGWTVYTEAFF.